This TCR beta chain originates from a study of cytomegalovirus exposure and HLA in healthy donors. Overall study findings and caveats: Cytomegalovirus-associated status was assigned to more than 150 TCR beta chains.

The germline V gene encodes CDR1 SNHLY and CDR2 FYNNEI. The CDR3 is 14 amino acids. V lost 7 bases and J lost 5; bases outside the gene matches: 9. Donors were drawn from the approximately 120-subject validation cohort, separate from the roughly 700-subject first cohort. The method was immunoSEQ multiplex PCR; TCRdb's version includes in-frame clones alone and lacks a portion of them. Counted here are 250,000 to 300,000 clones, nearly 90% occurring once; the ten biggest clones make up 0.37%. Concerning this clone: Its antigen is not identified.

The origin of this receptor is a woman under 30 in good health and CMV-seronegative. The sample comprised PBMCs. V and J are TRBV2 and TRBJ2-5; TRBD1 matches 8 bases. The CDR3 sequence: CASKNRGDVETQYF. The CDR3 DNA sequence: TGTGCCAGCAAGAACAGGGGGGACGTTGAGACCCAGTACTTC.